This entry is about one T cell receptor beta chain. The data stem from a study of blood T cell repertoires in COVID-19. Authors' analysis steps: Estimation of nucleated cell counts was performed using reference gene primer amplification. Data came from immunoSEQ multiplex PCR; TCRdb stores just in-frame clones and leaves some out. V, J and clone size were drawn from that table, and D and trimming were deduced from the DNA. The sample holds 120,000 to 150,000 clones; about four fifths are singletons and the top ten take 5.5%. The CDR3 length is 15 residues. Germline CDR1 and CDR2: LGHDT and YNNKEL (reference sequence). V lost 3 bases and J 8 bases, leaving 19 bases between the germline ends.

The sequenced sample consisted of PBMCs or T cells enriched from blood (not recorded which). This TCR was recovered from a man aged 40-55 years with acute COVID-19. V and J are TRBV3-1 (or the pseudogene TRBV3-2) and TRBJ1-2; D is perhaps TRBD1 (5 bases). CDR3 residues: CASSQHPGLGKGYTF. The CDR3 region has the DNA TGTGCCAGCAGCCAGCATCCGGGACTCGGGAAAGGCTACACCTTC.